This is a list of T cell receptor beta chains from one sample in a study of T cell responses to AZD1222 COVID-19 vaccine. Sequenced by immunoSEQ multiplex PCR; TCRdb stores in-frame clones only, minus some. The sample has approximately 150,000 clones, about nine tenths seen once. The sequencing used peripheral blood, collected on day 0 of AZD1222 vaccination. The receptor set was obtained from an adult in good health. The conserved cysteine and the conserved F or W are not part of the CDR3 here.

len | v_gene | CDR3aa
14 | TRBV4-3 | ASSPHHVEEPYEQY
10 | TRBV12-3/TRBV12-4 | ASSHLITEAF
10 | TRBV19 | ASSIVPGAQH
13 | TRBV7-3 | ASSYSGGPSNEQF
13 | TRBV6-5 | ASSQVGGGREKLF
12 | TRBV19 | ASSIYGRGETQY
16 | TRBV6-6 | ASSPGQGALGGVTEAF
12 | TRBV19 | ASVITGSGNTIY
11 | TRBV6-1 | ASSEEPPDTQY
15 | TRBV11-2 | ASSPPSSGRRTDTQY
12 | TRBV6-5 | ASSYARGIDEQY
11 | TRBV28 | ASSRGGITEAF
12 | TRBV6-5 | ATLGTGSTGELF
11 | TRBV6-2/TRBV6-3 | ASSDHRAKTQY
13 | TRBV30 | AWSRQLSPSYEQY
13 | TRBV5-4 | ASSLRLEGADTQY
12 | TRBV30 | AWNGGQGRGGAF
13 | TRBV30 | AWSERTGSNTEAF
12 | TRBV7-9 | ASSSTGGLNGYT
12 | TRBV2 | ASRYTNVNEKLF
11 | TRBV27 | ASSLSTGTEAF
10 | TRBV7-2 | ASSLPGGKQY
11 | TRBV7-3 | ASSLTRASEAF
13 | TRBV27 | ASSYWAGAKNIQY
13 | TRBV10-3 | AISATSGTSYEQY
12 | TRBV7-8 | ASSLAGDNSPLH
10 | TRBV10-3 | AISGLGNIQY
13 | TRBV11-2 | ASSGRLAGGNEQF
12 | TRBV10-1 | ASSEGQGNNEQF
13 | TRBV7-9 | ASDPKGGSTDTQY
14 | TRBV10-3 | AIGRGPGGGAHEQY
10 | TRBV2 | ASTGDRSEAF
15 | TRBV7-6 | ASSLATKGICNYGYT
14 | TRBV27 | ASRTNRATGANVLT
9 | TRBV10-2 | ASSDRVGYT
14 | TRBV9 | ASSVVSGSGANVLT
10 | TRBV7-9 | ASSLGNQPQH
14 | TRBV7-9 | ASSFWTGEGNQPQH
10 | TRBV18 | ASSSGQDGYT
16 | TRBV7-2 | ASSLTYPGQGKGDTQY
14 | TRBV7-6 | ASSLGGLAGSDTQY
10 | TRBV29-1 | SVEPAKETQY
12 | TRBV24-1 | ATTPRWQGYGYT
13 | TRBV18 | ASSPDRVGNSPLH
12 | TRBV27 | ASSLEHPNQPQH
13 | TRBV5-1 | ASSLTGGLYNEQF